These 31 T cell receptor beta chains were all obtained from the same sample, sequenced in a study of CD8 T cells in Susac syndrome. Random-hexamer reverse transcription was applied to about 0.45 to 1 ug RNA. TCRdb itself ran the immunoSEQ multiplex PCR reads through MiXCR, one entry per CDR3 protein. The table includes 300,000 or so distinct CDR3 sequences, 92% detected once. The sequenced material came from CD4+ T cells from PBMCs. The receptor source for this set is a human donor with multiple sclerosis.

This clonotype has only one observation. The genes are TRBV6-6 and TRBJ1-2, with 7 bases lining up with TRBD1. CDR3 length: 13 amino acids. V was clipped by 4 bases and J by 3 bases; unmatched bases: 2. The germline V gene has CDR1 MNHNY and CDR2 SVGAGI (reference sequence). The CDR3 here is CASSFGTDYGYTF. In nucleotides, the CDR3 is TGTGCCAGCAGTTTTGGGACAGACTATGGCTACACCTTC.

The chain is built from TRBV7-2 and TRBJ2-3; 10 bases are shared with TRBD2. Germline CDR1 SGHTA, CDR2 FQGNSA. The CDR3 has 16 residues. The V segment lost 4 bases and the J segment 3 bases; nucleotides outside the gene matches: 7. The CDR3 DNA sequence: TGTGCCAGCAGCTATCGTCCGGGACTAGCGACAGATACGCAGTATTTT. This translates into CASSYRPGLATDTQYF.

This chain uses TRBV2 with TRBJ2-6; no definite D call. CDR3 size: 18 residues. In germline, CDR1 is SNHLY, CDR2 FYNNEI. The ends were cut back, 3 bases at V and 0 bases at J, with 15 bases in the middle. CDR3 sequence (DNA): TGTGCCAGCAGTGAGTTCCGGGCTCTAAGCTCTGGGGCCAACGTCCTGACTTTC. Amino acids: CASSEFRALSSGANVLTF. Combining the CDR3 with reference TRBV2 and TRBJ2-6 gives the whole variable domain EPEVTQTPSHQVTQMGQEVILRCVPISNHLYFYWYRQILGQKVEFLVSFYNNEISEKSEIFDDQFSVERPDGSNFTLKIRSTKLEDSAMYFCASSEFRALSSGANVLTFGAGSRLTVL.

CDR3 sequence: CASSSGRTGGTNTIYF. The CDR3 DNA is TGTGCCAGCAGTTCTGGACGAACAGGGGGAACAAACACCATATATTTT. The V gene is TRBV27, the J gene TRBJ1-3; 8 bases fit TRBD1. Germline lookup yields CDR1 MNHEY and CDR2 SMNVEV (reference sequence). The CDR3 covers 16 residues. Trimming took 4 bases from V and 6 from J; bases not matched to a gene: 11.

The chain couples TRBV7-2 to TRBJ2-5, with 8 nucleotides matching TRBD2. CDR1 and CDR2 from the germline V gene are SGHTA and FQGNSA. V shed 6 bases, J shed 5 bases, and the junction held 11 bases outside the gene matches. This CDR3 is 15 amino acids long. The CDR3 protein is CASSLDGGAGETQYF. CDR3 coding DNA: TGTGCCAGCAGTTTGGACGGGGGGGCTGGGGAGACCCAGTACTTC.

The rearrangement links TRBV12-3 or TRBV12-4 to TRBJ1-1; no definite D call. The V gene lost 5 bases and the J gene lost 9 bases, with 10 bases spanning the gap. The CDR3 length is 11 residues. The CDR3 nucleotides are TGTGCCAGCAGTCTCCTCGACAAAGCTTTCTTT. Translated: CASSLLDKAFF.

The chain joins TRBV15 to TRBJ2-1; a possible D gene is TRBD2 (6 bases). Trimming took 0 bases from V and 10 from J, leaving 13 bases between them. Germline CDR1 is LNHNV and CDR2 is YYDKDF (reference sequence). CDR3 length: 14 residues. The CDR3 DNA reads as TGTGCCACCAGCAGAGATAGGGCTAGCGAGGAGCAGTTCTTC. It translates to CATSRDRASEEQFF.

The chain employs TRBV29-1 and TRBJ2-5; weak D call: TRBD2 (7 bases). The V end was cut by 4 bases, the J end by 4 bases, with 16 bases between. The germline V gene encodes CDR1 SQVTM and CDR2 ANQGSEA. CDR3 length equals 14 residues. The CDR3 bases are TGCAGCGTTGTACCCGGGGGGACACGAGAGACCCAGTACTTC. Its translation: CSVVPGGTRETQYF.

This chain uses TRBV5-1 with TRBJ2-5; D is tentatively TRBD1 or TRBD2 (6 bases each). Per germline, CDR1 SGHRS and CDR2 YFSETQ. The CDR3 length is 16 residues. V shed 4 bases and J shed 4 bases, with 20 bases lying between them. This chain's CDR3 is CASSTETGLRGETQYF. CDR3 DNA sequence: TGCGCCAGCAGCACCGAAACGGGACTCAGGGGAGAGACCCAGTACTTC.

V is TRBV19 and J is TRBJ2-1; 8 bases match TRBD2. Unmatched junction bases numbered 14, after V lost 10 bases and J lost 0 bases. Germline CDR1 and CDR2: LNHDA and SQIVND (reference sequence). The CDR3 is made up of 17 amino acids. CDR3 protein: CATSGSGSLSSYNEQFF. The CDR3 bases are TGTGCCACCTCGGGAAGCGGGAGCCTGAGCTCCTACAATGAGCAGTTCTTC.

The CDR3 DNA reads TGTGCCAGCAGGACTCTCTCTGGGGCCAACGTCCTGACTTTC. Amino acid sequence: CASRTLSGANVLTF. V gene TRBV27 combines with J gene TRBJ2-6; no definite D call. Trimming cost V 6 bases and J 0 bases, with 6 bases left between them. This CDR3 comprises 14 residues. Germline V gene data show CDR1 as MNHEY and CDR2 as SMNVEV (reference sequence). Combining the CDR3 with reference TRBV27 and TRBJ2-6 gives the whole variable domain EAQVTQNPRYLITVTGKKLTVTCSQNMNHEYMSWYRQDPGLGLRQIYYSMNVEVTDKGDVPEGYKVSRKEKRNFPLILESPSPNQTSLYFCASRTLSGANVLTFGAGSRLTVL.

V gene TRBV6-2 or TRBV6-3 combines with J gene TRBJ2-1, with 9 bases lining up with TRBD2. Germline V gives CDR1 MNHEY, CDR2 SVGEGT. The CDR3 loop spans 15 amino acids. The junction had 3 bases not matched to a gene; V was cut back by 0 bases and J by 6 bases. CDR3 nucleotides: TGTGCCAGCAGTTACTCGGGGACTAGCCCCAATGAGCAGTTCTTC. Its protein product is CASSYSGTSPNEQFF.

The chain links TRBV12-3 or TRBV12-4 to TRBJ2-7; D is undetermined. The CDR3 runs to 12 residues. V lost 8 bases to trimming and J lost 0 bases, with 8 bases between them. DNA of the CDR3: TGTGCCAGCGGCCAAAGCTCCTACGAGCAGTACTTC. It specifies CASGQSSYEQYF.

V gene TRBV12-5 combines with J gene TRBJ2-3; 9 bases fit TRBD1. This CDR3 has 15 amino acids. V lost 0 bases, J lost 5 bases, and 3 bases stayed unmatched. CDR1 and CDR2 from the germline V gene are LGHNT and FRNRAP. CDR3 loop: CASGLVQGARDTQYF. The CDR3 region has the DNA TGTGCTAGTGGTTTGGTACAGGGGGCGCGAGATACGCAGTATTTT.

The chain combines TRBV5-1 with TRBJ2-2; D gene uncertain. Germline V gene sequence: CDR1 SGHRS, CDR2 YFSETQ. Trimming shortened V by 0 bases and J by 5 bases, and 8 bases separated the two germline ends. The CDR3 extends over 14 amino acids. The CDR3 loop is CASSLVPRTGELFF. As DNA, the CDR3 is TGCGCCAGCAGCTTGGTCCCCAGGACCGGGGAGCTGTTTTTT.

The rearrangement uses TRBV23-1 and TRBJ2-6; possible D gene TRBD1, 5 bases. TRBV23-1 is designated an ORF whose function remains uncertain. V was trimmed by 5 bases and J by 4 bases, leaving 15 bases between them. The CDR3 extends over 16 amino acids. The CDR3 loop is CASSRPKGQGANVLTF. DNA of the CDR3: TGCGCCAGCAGTAGGCCAAAGGGGCAAGGGGCCAACGTCCTGACTTTC.

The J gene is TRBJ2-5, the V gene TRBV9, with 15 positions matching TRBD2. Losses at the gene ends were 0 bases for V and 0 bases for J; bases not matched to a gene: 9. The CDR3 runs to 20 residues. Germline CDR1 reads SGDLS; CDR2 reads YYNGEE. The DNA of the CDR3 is TGTGCCAGCAGCGTAGTAGGAGGGACTAGCGGGAGGATGGACCAAGAGACCCAGTACTTC. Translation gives CASSVVGGTSGRMDQETQYF.

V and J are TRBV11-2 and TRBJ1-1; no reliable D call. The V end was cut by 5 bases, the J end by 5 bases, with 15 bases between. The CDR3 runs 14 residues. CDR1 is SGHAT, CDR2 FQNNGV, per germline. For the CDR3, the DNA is TGTGCCAGCAGCGCCGCACCAGCGGGGACTGAAGCTTTCTTT. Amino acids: CASSAAPAGTEAFF.

In DNA, the CDR3 is TGTGCCAGCAGCGGGGCCGGGGCCCCCGTGTCTGAGCAGTACTTC. Protein sequence: CASSGAGAPVSEQYF. This chain uses TRBV11-2 with TRBJ2-7; D possibly uses TRBD1 or TRBD2 (5 bases each). The germline gives CDR1 SGHAT, CDR2 FQNNGV. The CDR3 covers 15 residues. Trimming cost V 5 bases and J 7 bases, with 21 bases left between them.

CDR3 region: CASRVNRGTYEQYF. The CDR3, as DNA: TGTGCCAGCAGGGTTAACAGGGGAACCTACGAGCAGTACTTC. The chain has TRBV2 and TRBJ2-7; 7 bases map to TRBD1. This CDR3 is 14 amino acids long. J lost 2 bases, V lost 6 bases, and 7 bases had no gene match. Germline-derived CDR1 and CDR2 are SNHLY and FYNNEI.

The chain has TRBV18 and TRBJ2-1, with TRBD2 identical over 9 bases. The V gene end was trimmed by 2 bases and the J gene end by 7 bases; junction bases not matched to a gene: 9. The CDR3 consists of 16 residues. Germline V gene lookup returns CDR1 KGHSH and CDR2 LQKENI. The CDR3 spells CASSPRAGGPGNEQFF. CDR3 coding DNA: TGTGCCAGCTCACCAAGGGCGGGAGGGCCGGGAAATGAGCAGTTCTTC.

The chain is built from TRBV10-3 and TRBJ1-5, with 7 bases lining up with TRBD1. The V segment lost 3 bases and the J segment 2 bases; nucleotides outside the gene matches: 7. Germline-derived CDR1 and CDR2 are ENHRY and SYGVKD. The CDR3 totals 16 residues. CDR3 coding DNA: TGTGCCATCAGTGAAGGTGCCACAGGGGGCAATCAGCCCCAGCATTTT. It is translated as CAISEGATGGNQPQHF.

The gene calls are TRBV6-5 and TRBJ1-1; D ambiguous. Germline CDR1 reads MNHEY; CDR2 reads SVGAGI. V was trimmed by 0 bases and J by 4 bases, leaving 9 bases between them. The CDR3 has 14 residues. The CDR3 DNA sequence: TGTGCCAGCAGTTACTCGACAAGGAGCACTGAAGCTTTCTTT. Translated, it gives CASSYSTRSTEAFF.

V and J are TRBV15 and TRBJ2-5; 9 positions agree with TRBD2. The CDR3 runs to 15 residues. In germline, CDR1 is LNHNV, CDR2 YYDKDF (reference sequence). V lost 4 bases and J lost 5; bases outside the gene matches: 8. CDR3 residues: CATSTASGDQETQYF. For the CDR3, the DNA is TGTGCCACCAGCACGGCTAGCGGGGATCAGGAGACCCAGTACTTC. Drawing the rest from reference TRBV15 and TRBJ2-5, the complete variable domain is DAMVIQNPRYQVTQFGKPVTLSCSQTLNHNVMYWYQQKSSQAPKLLFHYYDKDFNNEADTPDNFQSRRPNTSFCFLDIRSPGLGDTAMYLCATSTASGDQETQYFGPGTRLLVL.

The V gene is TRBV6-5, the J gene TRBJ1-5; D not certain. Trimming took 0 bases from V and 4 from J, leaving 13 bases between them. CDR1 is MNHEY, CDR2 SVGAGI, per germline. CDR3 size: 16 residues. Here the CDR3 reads CASSYSSTARNQPQHF. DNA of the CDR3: TGTGCCAGCAGTTACTCGAGTACAGCTCGGAATCAGCCCCAGCATTTT.

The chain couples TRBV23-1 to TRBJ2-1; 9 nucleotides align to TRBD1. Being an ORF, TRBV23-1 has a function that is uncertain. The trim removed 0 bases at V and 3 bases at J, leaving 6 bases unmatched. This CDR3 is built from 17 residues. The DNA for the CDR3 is TGCGCCAGCAGTCAATCGAAACAGGGGGCAATCTACAATGAGCAGTTCTTC. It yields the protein CASSQSKQGAIYNEQFF.

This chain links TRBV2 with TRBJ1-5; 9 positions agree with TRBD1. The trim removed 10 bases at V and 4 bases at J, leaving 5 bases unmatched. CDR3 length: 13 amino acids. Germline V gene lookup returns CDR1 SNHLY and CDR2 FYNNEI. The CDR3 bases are TGTGCCACCGGACAGGGGCAGAATCAGCCCCAGCATTTT. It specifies CATGQGQNQPQHF.

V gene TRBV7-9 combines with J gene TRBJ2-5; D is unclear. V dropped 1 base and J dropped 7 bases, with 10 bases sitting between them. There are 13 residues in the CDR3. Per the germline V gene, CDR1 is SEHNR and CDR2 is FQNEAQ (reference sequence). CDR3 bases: TGTGCCAGCAGCTTAGATGCGACGGGGACCCAGTACTTC. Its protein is CASSLDATGTQYF.

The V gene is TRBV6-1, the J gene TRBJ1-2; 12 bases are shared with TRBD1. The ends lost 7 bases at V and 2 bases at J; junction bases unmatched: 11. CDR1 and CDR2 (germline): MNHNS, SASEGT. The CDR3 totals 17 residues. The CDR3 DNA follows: TGTGCCAGCATTCGAGGGGGGACAGGGGGCGCCAACTATGGCTACACCTTC. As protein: CASIRGGTGGANYGYTF.

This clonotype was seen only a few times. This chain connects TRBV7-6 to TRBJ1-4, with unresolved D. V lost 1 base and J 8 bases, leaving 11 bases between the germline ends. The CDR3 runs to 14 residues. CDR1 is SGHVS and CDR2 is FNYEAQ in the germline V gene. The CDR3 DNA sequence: TGTGCCAGCAGCTTAGGGGGTTCTTCCGAAAAACTGTTTTTT. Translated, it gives CASSLGGSSEKLFF.

The chain's CDR3 is CASSLGGTSMNTEAFF. In nucleotides, the CDR3 is TGTGCCAGCAGCCTTGGCGGGACCTCCATGAACACTGAAGCTTTCTTT. V usage is TRBV9 and J usage is TRBJ1-1; perhaps TRBD1 as D (5 bases). The germline V gene encodes CDR1 SGDLS and CDR2 YYNGEE. Between the trimmed V and J ends, which lost 4 bases and 0 bases, there was a span of 16 bases. The CDR3 is 16 amino acids.